This is a list of T cell receptor beta chains from one sample in a study of cytomegalovirus exposure and HLA in healthy donors. Profiling relied on immunoSEQ multiplex PCR, and the TCRdb table lists in-frame clones only, not all of them. The top ten clones hold over 1% of a sample with 150,000 to 200,000 clones, around four fifths of them seen once. The sample taken for sequencing was PBMCs. These receptors all stem from a woman aged 50 to 60 in good health and CMV-seronegative. Each CDR3 is given with its conserved first and last residue. D genes are given only for firm matches. Some rows mark clone size as missing; the rest say once, few, many or name a class of expanded clone.

j_call clone_size d_call v_call cdr3_nt cdr3_aa
TRBJ2-1 NA TRBD1 TRBV27 TGTGCCAGCAGATTCCTCGGACAGGGAACCTACAATGAGCAGTTCTTC CASRFLGQGTYNEQFF
TRBJ1-4 NA NA TRBV5-1 TGCGCCAGCAGAGAAGCCCGGAGGGGCAGCGAGGCAACTAATGAAAAACTGTTTTTT CASREARRGSEATNEKLFF
TRBJ1-5 NA NA TRBV19 TGTGCCAGTAGCGGGACGGGAGGAAGAGATCAGCCCCAGCATTTT CASSGTGGRDQPQHF
TRBJ2-7 NA NA TRBV28 TGTGCCAGCAGTGTAGAAGGCAGGGGAACCTACGAGCAGTACTTC CASSVEGRGTYEQYF
TRBJ2-1 NA TRBD2 TRBV5-1 TGCGCCAGCAGCTTGGTCGTGCGACTAGCGGGAGGGAATGAGCAGTTCTTC CASSLVVRLAGGNEQFF
TRBJ2-3 once NA TRBV29-1 TGCAGCGTGGGTCACAGGTTGGGGGATACGCAGTATTTT CSVGHRLGDTQYF
TRBJ1-2 NA TRBD1 TRBV6-1 TGTGCCAGCAGTGCAAACAGGGGAATTAGAGGAGGCTACACCTTC CASSANRGIRGGYTF
TRBJ2-5 NA TRBD2 TRBV10-3 TGTGCCATCAGTCTGGGACTAGCGGGCTGGGAGACCCAGTACTTC CAISLGLAGWETQYF
TRBJ2-3 NA NA TRBV7-2 TGTGCCAGCATCATGCGGAGGGGGGGGAGCACAGATACGCAGTATTTT CASIMRRGGSTDTQYF
TRBJ1-2 NA NA TRBV7-3 TGTGCCAGCAGCTCAGGAGCAGGGAGCTACACCTTC CASSSGAGSYTF
TRBJ2-2 NA TRBD1 TRBV18 TGTGCCAGCTCACCACCGGGGACAGGGGTGGACACCGGGGAGCTGTTTTTT CASSPPGTGVDTGELFF
TRBJ2-1 NA TRBD2 TRBV5-1 TGCGCCAGCAGCTTGCTCCTAGCGGATGAGCAGTTCTTC CASSLLLADEQFF
TRBJ1-2 NA NA TRBV7-2 TGTGCCAGCAGCTTAGCCGGTGGGGAGACTACCTATGGCTACACCTTC CASSLAGGETTYGYTF
TRBJ2-7 NA NA TRBV7-3 TGTGCCAGCAGCTTAACGTGGCGACAGGACAGCTACGAGCAGTACTTC CASSLTWRQDSYEQYF
TRBJ2-6 NA NA TRBV5-6 TGTGCCAGCGCCCCGGGGCAGGGGACCTCTGGGGCCAACGTCCTGACTTTC CASAPGQGTSGANVLTF
TRBJ2-7 NA TRBD1 TRBV6-5 TGTGCCAGCGCAGGACAGGGAACCCACGAGCAGTACTTC CASAGQGTHEQYF
TRBJ2-7 NA NA TRBV11-3 TGTGCCAGCAGCTTATGTACCTACGAGCAGTACTTC CASSLCTYEQYF
TRBJ2-1 NA NA TRBV16 TGTGCCAGCAGCCCTGAGAGGATGGCGTTCTTC CASSPERMAFF
TRBJ1-4 once TRBD1 TRBV27 TGTGCCAGCAGTCCGTCAGGGGGCGCGGGTAATGAAAAACTGTTTTTT CASSPSGGAGNEKLFF
TRBJ1-1 NA NA TRBV7-2 TGTGCCAGCAGCTTAGGCCCTGAGATGATGAACACTGAAGCTTTCTTT CASSLGPEMMNTEAFF
TRBJ2-1 NA TRBD2 TRBV7-2 TGTGCCAGCAGCTTAGGTCTAGCGGGAGCACAGGAGCAGTTCTTC CASSLGLAGAQEQFF
TRBJ1-2 NA NA TRBV28 TGTGCCAGCAGAGCAGGGTTGTCGCATGGCTACACCTTC CASRAGLSHGYTF
TRBJ2-5 NA NA TRBV10-2 TGCGCCAGCGTCCCGGTAGGGGAAGAGGCCCCAAGGGAGACCCAGTACTTC CASVPVGEEAPRETQYF
TRBJ1-4 NA NA TRBV2 TGTGCCAGCAGGGACAGAGAAACTAATGAAAAACTGTTTTTT CASRDRETNEKLFF
TRBJ1-2 NA TRBD1 TRBV7-2 TGTGCCAGCAGCTTAGGGGACAGGGAGGTGTCCTATGGCTACACCTTC CASSLGDREVSYGYTF
TRBJ1-3 NA NA TRBV10-3 TGTGCCATCAGCGCTTCGTTCGGGATCTCTGGAAACACCATATATTTT CAISASFGISGNTIYF
TRBJ1-1 NA NA TRBV4-3 TGCGCCAGCAGCCAAGCACAGGGCCTCACTGAAGCTTTCTTT CASSQAQGLTEAFF
TRBJ1-1 many TRBD1 TRBV2 TGTGCCAGCAGACAAATTCCGGGACAGGGAAAAGAGGGCGGAACGACTGAAGCTTTCTTT CASRQIPGQGKEGGTTEAFF
TRBJ2-2 NA TRBD1 TRBV28 TGTGCCAGCAGTCCACAAGGGACAGGATCCGGGGAGCTGTTTTTT CASSPQGTGSGELFF
TRBJ1-5 NA NA TRBV5-6 TGTGCCAGCATGGTGGGGCTAAGCAATCAGCCCCAGCATTTT CASMVGLSNQPQHF
TRBJ1-3 NA TRBD1 TRBV6-5 TGTGCCAGCGCCAGGGGGAACTCTGGAAACACCATATATTTT CASARGNSGNTIYF
TRBJ1-1 NA NA TRBV7-3 TGTGCCAGCAGCTGGGGCAGTGAAGCTTTCTTT CASSWGSEAFF
TRBJ1-2 NA NA TRBV30 TGTGCCTGGAGTGTCCTTCAGGGCTGGAGTGGCTACACCTTC CAWSVLQGWSGYTF
TRBJ2-1 NA NA TRBV5-6 TGTGCCAGCAGCTTGGTTGTCGGGGTCTCCTACAATGAGCAGTTCTTC CASSLVVGVSYNEQFF